A single sample gave rise to the 22 T cell receptor beta chains below, sequenced in a study of regulatory T cells in long-lasting Graves disease. For TCR beta, libraries came from iRepertoire HTBI primers and Arm-PCR of CDR3 regions. TCRdb processed the multiplex PCR reads anew with MiXCR; each CDR3 protein has one entry. The sample carries 350,000 to 500,000 distinct CDR3 sequences, 16% recorded once. Described time point: newly diagnosed GD, antithyroid drugs for less than 3 months. Isolated PBMC RNA provided the starting material for the TCR library. The same sample was also used in a study of T cells in Graves' hyperthyroidism and ophthalmopathy.

The material was peripheral blood mononuclear cells (PBMCs), obtained at new diagnosis, from a patient treated with antithyroid drugs. These receptor sequences come from a woman younger than 35 with Graves disease.

The chain couples TRBV5-1 to TRBJ2-4, with a weak D call TRBD1 (6 bases). CDR3 length: 14 amino acids. The germline CDR1 and CDR2 sequences are SGHRS and YFSETQ. V was shortened by 5 bases and J by 5 bases, with 14 bases between the two germline ends. CDR3 coding DNA: TGCGCCAGCAGAGGGGACAAGGTTGAAAACATTCAGTACTTC. This translates into CASRGDKVENIQYF.

In this sample, this clonotype turned up many times. The V call is TRBV27, the J call TRBJ2-7; the D gene is possibly TRBD1 (7 bases). Germline CDR1 reads MNHEY; CDR2 reads SMNVEV (reference sequence). Trimming took off 2 bases at V and 1 base at J, with 12 bases between the two ends. The CDR3 extends over 15 amino acids. The CDR3 sequence is CASSLGQGGSYEQYF. CDR3 bases: TGTGCCAGCAGTTTAGGGCAGGGGGGATCCTACGAGCAGTACTTC.

The chain uses TRBV3-1 and TRBJ1-2; the D is unclear. Germline V gives CDR1 LGHDT, CDR2 YNNKEL (reference sequence). This CDR3 has 12 residues. V dropped 0 bases and J dropped 5 bases, with 4 bases sitting between them. This CDR3 is CASSQEGYGYTF. In DNA form, the CDR3 reads TGTGCCAGCAGCCAAGAAGGATATGGCTACACCTTC. Using reference TRBV3-1 and TRBJ1-2 for the parts outside the CDR3, the full variable domain is DTAVSQTPKYLVTQMGNDKSIKCEQNLGHDTMYWYKQDSKKFLKIMFSYNNKELIINETVPNRFSPKSPDKAHLNLHINSLELGDSAVYFCASSQEGYGYTFGSGTRLTVV.

This sequence joins TRBV18 and TRBJ2-1, with 10 bases that match TRBD2. This CDR3 is 17 amino acids long. Germline V gene lookup returns CDR1 KGHSH and CDR2 LQKENI. Unmatched junction bases numbered 6, after V lost 1 base and J lost 3 bases. CDR3 sequence reads: CASSPLRSSGSYNEQFF. CDR3 nucleotides: TGTGCCAGCTCACCACTACGTTCTAGCGGGAGCTACAATGAGCAGTTCTTC.

V and J are TRBV7-2 and TRBJ1-2, with D possibly TRBD1 on 5 matching bases. This CDR3 spans 13 amino acids. Trimming stripped 1 base from V and 6 bases from J, with 9 bases between. Germline V CDR1 and CDR2: SGHTA, FQGNSA. The CDR3 DNA sequence: TGTGCCAGCAGCTTAGTCAGGGAGGATGGCTACACCTTC. This encodes CASSLVREDGYTF.

This clonotype was recorded at least ten times. The rearrangement joins TRBV7-3 to TRBJ2-3; D not certain. V lost 5 bases, J lost 4 bases, and 10 bases lay in between. The CDR3 runs to 13 residues. Germline V lookup: CDR1 SGHTA, CDR2 FQGTGA. CDR3 residues: CASSRKAADTQYF. The CDR3 region has the DNA TGTGCCAGCAGCCGAAAGGCCGCAGATACGCAGTATTTT.

At least ten counts were recorded for this clonotype. The CDR3 nucleotides read TGTGCCAGCAGTGTAGGGTTACTTTCCACAGATACGCAGTATTTT. Its translation is CASSVGLLSTDTQYF. The rearrangement uses TRBV2 and TRBJ2-3; D call uncertain. Trimming took off 4 bases at V and 2 bases at J, with 13 bases between the two ends. The CDR3 runs to 15 residues. Germline CDR1 is SNHLY and CDR2 is FYNNEI.

In the case of this clonotype: One base away lies a much larger clone, so this may be a sequencing read error. This chain uses TRBV7-2 with TRBJ1-1; D not certain. CDR1 and CDR2 from the germline V gene are SGHTA and FQGNSA. The CDR3 is made up of 16 amino acids. V lost 1 base to trimming and J lost 12 bases, with 24 bases between them. The DNA for the CDR3 is TGTGCCAGCAGCTTAGGACTAGCGCCGGGAACAGTAGAAACTTTCTTT. Encoded protein: CASSLGLAPGTVETFF.

This clonotype was seen many times. The genes are TRBV5-1 and TRBJ2-1; TRBD2 matches at 8 bases. Losses at the gene ends were 4 bases for V and 6 bases for J; bases not matched to a gene: 9. Germline CDR1 is SGHRS and CDR2 is YFSETQ. The CDR3 is made up of 15 amino acids. CDR3 sequence: CASSPEAGVVNEQFF. The CDR3 coding sequence is TGCGCCAGCAGCCCAGAAGCGGGAGTGGTCAATGAGCAGTTCTTC. The full variable domain, completed using reference TRBV5-1 and TRBJ2-1, is KAGVTQTPRYLIKTRGQQVTLSCSPISGHRSVSWYQQTPGQGLQFLFEYFSETQRNKGNFPGRFSGRQFSNSRSEMNVSTLELGDSALYLCASSPEAGVVNEQFFGPGTRLTVL.

The V and J genes are TRBV19 and TRBJ1-2; the match to TRBD1 covers 8 bases. Per the germline V gene, CDR1 is LNHDA and CDR2 is SQIVND (reference sequence). V lost 3 bases to trimming and J lost 0 bases; unmatched junction nucleotides: 9. The CDR3 contains 17 residues. This CDR3 reads CASSMVSGQGTNYGYTF. In DNA form, the CDR3 reads TGTGCCAGTAGTATGGTTTCCGGACAGGGCACTAACTATGGCTACACCTTC.

This clonotype was seen ten or more times. V gene TRBV29-1 combines with J gene TRBJ2-1; D unresolved. The CDR3 runs 17 residues. Between the trimmed V and J ends, which lost 1 base and 1 base, there was a span of 17 bases. Germline CDR1 is SQVTM and CDR2 is ANQGSEA. CDR3 DNA: TGCAGCGTTGAAGGGCCTGCGTCGCCCAGGTCCTACAATGAGCAGTTCTTC. This gives the protein CSVEGPASPRSYNEQFF.

This chain links TRBV24-1 with TRBJ2-3; D call uncertain. The J call is doubtful: the DNA matches TRBJ2-5 better. Germline CDR1 KGHDR, CDR2 SFDVKD. The CDR3 is 13 residues long. The CDR3 DNA sequence: TGTGCCACCAGTGTTCCCGGACGGGAGACCCAGTACTTC. Translating gives CATSVPGRETQYF.

This clonotype was seen many times. V gene TRBV20-1 combines with J gene TRBJ2-7; 14 positions match TRBD2. The CDR3 sequence is 17 residues long. V trimming: 3 bases; J trimming: 4 bases; junction bases outside the gene matches: 11. Germline CDR1 is DFQATT and CDR2 is SNEGSKA (reference sequence). CDR3 nucleotides: TGCAGTGCTAGTGCGGGGACTAGCGGGAGCGCTTGGTACGAGCAGTACTTC. Translation gives CSASAGTSGSAWYEQYF.

This clonotype was counted a few times. The V gene is TRBV19, the J gene TRBJ2-1; D is tentatively TRBD1 or TRBD2 (6 bases each). The V and J ends lost 4 bases and 7 bases respectively, with 20 bases between them. The CDR3 is made up of 16 amino acids. Germline CDR1 is LNHDA and CDR2 is SQIVND (reference sequence). This CDR3 is CASSNPPGARGNEQFF. The CDR3 coding sequence is TGTGCCAGTAGTAATCCTCCGGGGGCGCGCGGAAATGAGCAGTTCTTC.

A note on this clonotype: A read error may explain this, as a much larger clone is one base away. The rearrangement links TRBV2 to TRBJ2-3; D call uncertain. The CDR3 loop spans 11 amino acids. The germline CDR1 and CDR2 sequences are SNHLY and FYNNEI. CDR3 nucleotides: TGTGCCAGGAGTGACGCAGATACGCAGTATTTT. The encoded protein is CARSDADTQYF. The full variable domain, its missing parts supplied by reference TRBV2 and TRBJ2-3, is EPEVTQTPSHQVTQMGQEVILRCVPISNHLYFYWYRQILGQKVEFLVSFYNNEISEKSEIFDDQFSVERPDGSNFTLKIRSTKLEDSAMYFCARSDADTQYFGPGTRLTVL.

This clonotype appeared a few times. This clone may be a read error of a much larger clone one base away. The chain has TRBV12-3 or TRBV12-4 and TRBJ1-2, with D unresolved. The CDR3 contains 14 residues. The CDR3 DNA reads as TGTGCCAGCAGTTTTCAACCGGGATACTATGGCTACGCCTTC. It yields the protein CASSFQPGYYGYAF.

This rearrangement joins TRBV12-3 or TRBV12-4 to TRBJ2-3; tentatively, D is TRBD1 or TRBD2 (6 bases each). TRBJ2-7 matches the DNA end more closely, so the J call is doubtful. This CDR3 has 17 amino acids. The CDR3 coding sequence is TGTGCCAGCACCGAGGGGGGTCCGGCCGGGAATCTATACGAGCAGTACTTC. Protein product: CASTEGGPAGNLYEQYF.

This sequence joins TRBV6-1 and TRBJ2-7; 12 bases align to TRBD1. V was pared by 6 bases and J by 4 bases, with 7 bases of the junction left unmatched. The CDR3 has 15 residues. Per germline, CDR1 MNHNS and CDR2 SASEGT. CDR3 sequence: CASSHGTGGKYEQYF. The CDR3, as DNA: TGTGCCAGCAGCCATGGGACAGGGGGCAAATACGAGCAGTACTTC.

This clonotype was seen repeatedly, ten times or more. J is TRBJ1-1 and V is TRBV27; perhaps TRBD1 as D (5 bases). The V gene's germline CDR1 is MNHEY and CDR2 SMNVEV (reference sequence). Trimming stripped 2 bases from V and 7 bases from J, with 11 bases between. CDR3 size: 13 residues. Here the CDR3 DNA reads TGTGCCAGCAGTTTAACCTCCGGGGGTGAAGCTTTCTTT. Its protein product is CASSLTSGGEAFF.

This chain links TRBV18 with TRBJ2-1; 11 bases align to TRBD1. The CDR3 runs 15 residues. Germline CDR1 KGHSH, CDR2 LQKENI. V lost 4 bases and J lost 6; bases outside the gene matches: 5. The CDR3 coding sequence is TGTGCCAGCTCACGCGGACAGGGGGCGCGCAATGAGCAGTTCTTC. Amino acids: CASSRGQGARNEQFF.

This clonotype was counted ten times or more. The V and J genes are TRBV28 and TRBJ2-3, with no clear D. This CDR3 has 15 residues. Germline-derived CDR1 and CDR2 are MDHEN and SYDVKM. Trimming shortened V by 3 bases and J by 2 bases, and 12 bases separated the two germline ends. The CDR3 is CASSFHFGLTDTQYF. The CDR3 DNA reads TGTGCCAGCAGTTTTCACTTTGGCCTCACAGATACGCAGTATTTT. Using reference TRBV28 and TRBJ2-3 for the parts outside the CDR3, the full variable domain is DVKVTQSSRYLVKRTGEKVFLECVQDMDHENMFWYRQDPGLGLRLIYFSYDVKMKEKGDIPEGYSVSREKKERFSLILESASTNQTSMYLCASSFHFGLTDTQYFGPGTRLTVL.

This clonotype was seen at least ten times. The rearrangement joins TRBV27 to TRBJ2-1, with 13 bases that match TRBD2. Trimming at V came to 5 bases and at J to 9 bases, leaving 13 bases not matched to a gene. The length of the CDR3 is 17 residues. The germline V gene encodes CDR1 MNHEY and CDR2 SMNVEV (reference sequence). In nucleotides, the CDR3 is TGTGCCAGCAGTCCCACCCCACTAGCGGGAGGGCCAAGTGAGCAGTTCTTC. Encoded protein: CASSPTPLAGGPSEQFF.